This entry lists 3 T cell receptor beta chains sequenced from one sample in a study of radiation and T cells in renal cell carcinoma (dated by TCRdb to the early 2020s). Library construction relied on the immunoSEQ multiplex PCR assay. The table was pulled from immuneACCESS by TCRdb, which kept in-frame rearrangements only. Such tables lose some clones; where checked, under half of the loss comes from unresolved V genes, and the rest has no known cause. Present in this sample are about 3,900 clones, roughly 80% of which were seen just once. The leading ten clones occupy approximately 7.7% of the sample. Reading the label with the study, this specimen's time point is: tumor resected at nephrectomy. Explained via the paper, the treatment or condition label denotes: treatment-naive control, cytoreductive nephrectomy. The sequenced sample was tumor tissue, obtained from a patient whose treatment was nephrectomy without radiotherapy. These receptors all stem from a man aged 50-59 years with renal cell carcinoma.

The J gene is TRBJ2-1, the V gene TRBV19; weak D call: TRBD1 (5 bases). The germline V and J ends were trimmed by 9 bases and 6 bases, with 15 bases remaining between them. The CDR3 length is 13 residues. In germline, CDR1 is LNHDA, CDR2 SQIVND (reference sequence). The CDR3 bases are TGTGCCAGCCATTCCCAGGGATCCAATGAGCAGTTCTTC. This encodes CASHSQGSNEQFF. Variable domain in full (rest from reference TRBV19 and TRBJ2-1): DGGITQSPKYLFRKEGQNVTLSCEQNLNHDAMYWYRQDPGQGLRLIYYSQIVNDFQKGDIAEGYSVSREKKESFPLTVTSAQKNPTAFYLCASHSQGSNEQFFGPGTRLTVL.

The chain joins TRBV7-9 to TRBJ2-1, with D possibly matching TRBD1 (5 bases). CDR3 length: 13 residues. The ends were cut back, 4 bases at V and 6 bases at J, with 10 bases in the middle. Germline CDR1 reads SEHNR; CDR2 reads FQNEAQ (reference sequence). The CDR3 spells CASSSQGVNEQFF. In nucleotides, the CDR3 is TGTGCCAGCAGCTCGCAGGGTGTCAATGAGCAGTTCTTC. Full variable domain (missing parts from reference TRBV7-9 and TRBJ2-1): DTGVSQNPRHKITKRGQNVTFRCDPISEHNRLYWYRQTLGQGPEFLTYFQNEAQLEKSRLLSDRFSAERPKGSFSTLEIQRTEQGDSAMYLCASSSQGVNEQFFGPGTRLTVL.

This clone has only a few counts. This chain connects TRBV7-2 to TRBJ2-2; D is perhaps TRBD1 (6 bases). Germline CDR1 is SGHTA and CDR2 is FQGNSA. The CDR3 has 15 amino acids. The ends were cut back, 2 bases at V and 1 base at J, with 8 bases in the middle. For the CDR3, the DNA is TGTGCCAGCAGCTTACGACAGGTGAACACCGGGGAGCTGTTTTTT. It encodes CASSLRQVNTGELFF.